This T cell receptor beta chain was sequenced during a study of blood T cells in healthy people across ages. Looked up from germline, CDR1 is LNHDA and CDR2 is SQIVND (reference sequence). J gave up 7 bases and V 8 bases, and 9 bases lay outside the gene matches. This CDR3 contains 13 residues. For the second PCR, which ran for about 7 to 11 cycles, a sample-barcoded 5' primer and a J-beta primer mix were used. TCRdb itself ran the 5' RACE reads through MiXCR, one entry per CDR3 protein. The sample contains 1.2 million to 1.5 million distinct CDR3 sequences, around two fifths of which appear only once. For this clonotype: Its antigen is unknown.

Findings of the study overall: The study lacked donor CMV status, which possibly confounded expanded clonotype changes.

The clonotype comes from a woman younger than 30 in good health. Material: blood. This chain connects TRBV19 to TRBJ2-7, with 9 bases that match TRBD1. CDR3 in amino acids: CASFGQGYEEQYF. The CDR3 DNA reads as TGTGCCAGTTTTGGACAGGGGTATGAAGAGCAGTACTTC.